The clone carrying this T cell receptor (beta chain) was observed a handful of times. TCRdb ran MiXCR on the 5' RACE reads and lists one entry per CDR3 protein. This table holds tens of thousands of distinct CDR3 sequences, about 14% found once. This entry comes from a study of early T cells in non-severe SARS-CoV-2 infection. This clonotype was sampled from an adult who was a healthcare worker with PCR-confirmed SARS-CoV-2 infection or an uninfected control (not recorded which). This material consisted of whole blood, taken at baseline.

For the CDR3, the DNA is TGTGCCAGCAGCGCGACTCCGGACGGAAGCACAGATACGCAGTATTTT. This translates into CASSATPDGSTDTQYF. The J gene is TRBJ2-3, the V gene TRBV9, with no clear D. Trimming left V 3 bases short and J 0 bases short, with 14 bases between. The CDR3 consists of 16 residues. Germline V gene data show CDR1 as SGDLS and CDR2 as YYNGEE.